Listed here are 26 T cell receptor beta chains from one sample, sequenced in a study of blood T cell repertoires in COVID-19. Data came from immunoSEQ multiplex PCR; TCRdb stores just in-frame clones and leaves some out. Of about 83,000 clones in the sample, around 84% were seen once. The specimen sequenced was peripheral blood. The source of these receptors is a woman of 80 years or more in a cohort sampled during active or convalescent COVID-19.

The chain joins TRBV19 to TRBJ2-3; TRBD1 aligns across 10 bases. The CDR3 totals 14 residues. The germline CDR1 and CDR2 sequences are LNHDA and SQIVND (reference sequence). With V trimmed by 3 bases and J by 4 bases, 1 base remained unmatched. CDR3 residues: CASSIGTGADTQYF. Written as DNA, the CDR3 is TGTGCCAGTAGTATTGGGACAGGGGCAGATACGCAGTATTTT.

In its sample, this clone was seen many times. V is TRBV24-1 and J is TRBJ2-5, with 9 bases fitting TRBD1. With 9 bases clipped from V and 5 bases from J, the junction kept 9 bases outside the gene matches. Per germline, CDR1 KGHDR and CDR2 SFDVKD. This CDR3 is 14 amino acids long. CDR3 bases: TGTGCCACCTCTAATACAGGGGGCGCTGAGACCCAGTACTTC. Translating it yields CATSNTGGAETQYF.

Written as DNA, the CDR3 is TGTGCCAGCAGACCGGAGGGAACCGGGGAGCTGTTTTTT. Translating it yields CASRPEGTGELFF. The rearrangement joins TRBV7-8 to TRBJ2-2; possibly TRBD2 for D (6 bases). The length of the CDR3 is 13 residues. Trimming shortened V by 6 bases and J by 5 bases, and 10 bases separated the two germline ends. Germline V gives CDR1 SGHVS, CDR2 FQNEAQ.

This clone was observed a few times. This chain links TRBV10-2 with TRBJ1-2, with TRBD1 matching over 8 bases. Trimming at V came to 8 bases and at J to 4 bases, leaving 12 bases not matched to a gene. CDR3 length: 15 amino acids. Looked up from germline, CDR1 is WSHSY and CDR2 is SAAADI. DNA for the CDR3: TGCGCCAGCGGGGGGACAGGATCTGGAAGCTATGGCTACACCTTC. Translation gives CASGGTGSGSYGYTF.

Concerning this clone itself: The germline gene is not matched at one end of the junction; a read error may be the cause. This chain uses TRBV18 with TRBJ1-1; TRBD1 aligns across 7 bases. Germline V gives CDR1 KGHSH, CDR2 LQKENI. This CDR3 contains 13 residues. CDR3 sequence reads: CASSVTGNAEAFF. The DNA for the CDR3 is TGTGCCAGCTCAGTGACAGGGAACGCTGAAGCTTTCTTT.

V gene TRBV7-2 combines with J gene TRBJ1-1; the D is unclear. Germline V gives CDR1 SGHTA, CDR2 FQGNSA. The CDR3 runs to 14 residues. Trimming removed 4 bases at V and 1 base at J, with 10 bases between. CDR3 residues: CASSYLLQNTEAFF. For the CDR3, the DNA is TGTGCCAGCAGCTACTTATTGCAGAACACTGAAGCTTTCTTT. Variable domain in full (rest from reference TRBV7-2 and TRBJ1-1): GAGVSQSPSNKVTEKGKDVELRCDPISGHTALYWYRQSLGQGLEFLIYFQGNSAPDKSGLPSDRFSAERTGGSVSTLTIQRTQQEDSAVYLCASSYLLQNTEAFFGQGTRLTVV.

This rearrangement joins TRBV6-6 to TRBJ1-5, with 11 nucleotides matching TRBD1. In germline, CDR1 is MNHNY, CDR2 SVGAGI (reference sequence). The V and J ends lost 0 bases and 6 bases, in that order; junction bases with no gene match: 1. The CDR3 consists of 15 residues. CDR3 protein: CASSYSGQGGQPQHF. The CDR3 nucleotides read TGTGCCAGCAGTTACTCGGGACAGGGGGGTCAGCCCCAGCATTTT.

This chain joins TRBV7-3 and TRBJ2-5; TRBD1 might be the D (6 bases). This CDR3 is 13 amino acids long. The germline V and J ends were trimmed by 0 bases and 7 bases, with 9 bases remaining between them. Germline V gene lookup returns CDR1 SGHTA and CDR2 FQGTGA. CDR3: CASSLTDSRTQYF. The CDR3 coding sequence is TGTGCCAGCAGCTTAACGGACAGTAGGACCCAGTACTTC.

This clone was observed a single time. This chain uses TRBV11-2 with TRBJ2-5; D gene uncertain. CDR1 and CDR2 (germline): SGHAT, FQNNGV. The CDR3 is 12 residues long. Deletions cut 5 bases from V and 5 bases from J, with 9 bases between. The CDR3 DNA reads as TGTGCCAGCAGCCGAGCTGTCGAGACCCAGTACTTC. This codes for CASSRAVETQYF.

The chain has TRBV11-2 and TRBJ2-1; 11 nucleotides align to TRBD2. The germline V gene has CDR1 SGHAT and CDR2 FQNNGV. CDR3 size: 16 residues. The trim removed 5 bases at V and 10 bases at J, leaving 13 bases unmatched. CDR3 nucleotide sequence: TGTGCCAGCAGCCGAATCACTAGCGGGAGAATTTCGGAGCAGTTCTTC. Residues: CASSRITSGRISEQFF. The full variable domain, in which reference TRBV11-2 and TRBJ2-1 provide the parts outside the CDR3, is EAGVAQSPRYKIIEKRQSVAFWCNPISGHATLYWYQQILGQGPKLLIQFQNNGVVDDSQLPKDRFSAERLKGVDSTLKIQPAKLEDSAVYLCASSRITSGRISEQFFGPGTRLTVL.

CDR3 residues: CASSRPGVGETQYF. The DNA for the CDR3 is TGTGCCAGCAGTCGACCAGGGGTTGGGGAGACCCAGTACTTC. The chain couples TRBV2 to TRBJ2-5; a weak D match, TRBD1 (6 bases). The germline gives CDR1 SNHLY, CDR2 FYNNEI. The V and J ends lost 5 bases and 5 bases respectively, with 15 bases between them. This CDR3 is 14 amino acids long. Full variable domain (outside the CDR3, taken from reference TRBV2 and TRBJ2-5): EPEVTQTPSHQVTQMGQEVILRCVPISNHLYFYWYRQILGQKVEFLVSFYNNEISEKSEIFDDQFSVERPDGSNFTLKIRSTKLEDSAMYFCASSRPGVGETQYFGPGTRLLVL.

In nucleotides, the CDR3 is TGTGCCACCAGTGATTTCGGGACTAGCGGGAGTGATGAGCAGTTCTTC. Protein: CATSDFGTSGSDEQFF. The J gene is TRBJ2-1, the V gene TRBV24-1, with 14 positions matching TRBD2. The germline CDR1 and CDR2 sequences are KGHDR and SFDVKD. The CDR3 spans 16 residues. V gave up 1 base and J gave up 8 bases; unmatched junction bases: 3.

For the CDR3, the DNA is TGTGCCAGCAGTCCCACAGGAGCGGGAGTTAATGAGCAGTTCTTC. Amino acids: CASSPTGAGVNEQFF. The V call is TRBV28, the J call TRBJ2-1, with 8 nucleotides matching TRBD2. The trim removed 5 bases at V and 7 bases at J, leaving 10 bases unmatched. Germline CDR1 is MDHEN and CDR2 is SYDVKM. The CDR3 totals 15 residues.

The DNA for the CDR3 is TGTGCCAGTCTAGCGTTATCCTACAATGAGCAGTTCTTC. It translates to CASLALSYNEQFF. The chain carries TRBV6-5 and TRBJ2-1; the D gene is possibly TRBD2 (6 bases). Trimming removed 9 bases at V and 1 base at J, with 10 bases between. The germline CDR1 and CDR2 sequences are MNHEY and SVGAGI. The CDR3 sequence is 13 residues long.

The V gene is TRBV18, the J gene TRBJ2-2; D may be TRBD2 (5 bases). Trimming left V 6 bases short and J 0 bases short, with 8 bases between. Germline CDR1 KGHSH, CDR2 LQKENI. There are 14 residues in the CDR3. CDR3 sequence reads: CASSTGTNTGELFF. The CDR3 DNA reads TGTGCCAGCTCCACCGGGACGAACACCGGGGAGCTGTTTTTT. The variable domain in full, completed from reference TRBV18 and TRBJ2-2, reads NAGVMQNPRHLVRRRGQEARLRCSPMKGHSHVYWYRQLPEEGLKFMVYLQKENIIDESGMPKERFSAEFPKEGPSILRIQQVVRGDSAAYFCASSTGTNTGELFFGEGSRLTVL.

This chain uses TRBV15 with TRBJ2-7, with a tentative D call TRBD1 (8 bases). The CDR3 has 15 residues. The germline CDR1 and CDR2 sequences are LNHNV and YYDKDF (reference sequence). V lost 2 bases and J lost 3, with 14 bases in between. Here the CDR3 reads CATSRSTGGDYEQYF. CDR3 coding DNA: TGTGCCACCAGCAGATCTACAGGGGGGGACTACGAGCAGTACTTC. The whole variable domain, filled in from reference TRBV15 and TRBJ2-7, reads DAMVIQNPRYQVTQFGKPVTLSCSQTLNHNVMYWYQQKSSQAPKLLFHYYDKDFNNEADTPDNFQSRRPNTSFCFLDIRSPGLGDTAMYLCATSRSTGGDYEQYFGPGTRLTVT.

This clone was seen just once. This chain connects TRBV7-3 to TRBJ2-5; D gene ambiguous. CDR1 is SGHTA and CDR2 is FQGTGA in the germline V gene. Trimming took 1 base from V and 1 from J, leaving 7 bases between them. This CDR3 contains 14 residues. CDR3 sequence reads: CASSLSSTQETQYF. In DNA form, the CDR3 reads TGTGCCAGCAGCTTAAGCTCTACCCAAGAGACCCAGTACTTC.

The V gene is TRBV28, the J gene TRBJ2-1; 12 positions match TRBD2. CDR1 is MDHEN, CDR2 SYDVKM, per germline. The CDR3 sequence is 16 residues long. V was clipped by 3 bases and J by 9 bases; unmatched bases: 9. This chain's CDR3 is CASSFWASGRVGEQFF. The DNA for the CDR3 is TGTGCCAGCAGTTTTTGGGCTAGCGGGAGGGTTGGTGAGCAGTTCTTC.

The CDR3 is CASSPPGGSNYGYTF. The CDR3 DNA sequence: TGTGCCAGCAGCCCACCCGGGGGTTCCAACTATGGCTACACCTTC. The chain links TRBV7-9 to TRBJ1-2; the D gene is possibly TRBD1 (5 bases). Between the trimmed V and J ends, which lost 5 bases and 2 bases, there was a span of 15 bases. The CDR3 contains 15 residues. The germline V gene has CDR1 SEHNR and CDR2 FQNEAQ (reference sequence).

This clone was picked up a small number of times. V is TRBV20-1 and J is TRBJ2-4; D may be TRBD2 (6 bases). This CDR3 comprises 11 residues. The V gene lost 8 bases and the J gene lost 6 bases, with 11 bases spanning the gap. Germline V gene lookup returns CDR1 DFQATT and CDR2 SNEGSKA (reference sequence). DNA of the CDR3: TGCAGTCTCGGGAGTGGAAACATTCAGTACTTC. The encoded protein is CSLGSGNIQYF.

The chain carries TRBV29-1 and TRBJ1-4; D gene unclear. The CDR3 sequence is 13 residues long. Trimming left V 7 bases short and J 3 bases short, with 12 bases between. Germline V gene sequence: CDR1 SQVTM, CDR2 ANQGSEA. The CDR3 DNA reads TGCAGCGCTGTGGGGAGGGCTAATGAAAAACTGTTTTTT. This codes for CSAVGRANEKLFF.

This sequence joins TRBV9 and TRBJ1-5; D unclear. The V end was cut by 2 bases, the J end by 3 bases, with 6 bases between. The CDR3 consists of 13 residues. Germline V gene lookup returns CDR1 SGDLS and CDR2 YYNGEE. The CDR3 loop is CASSVDYNQPQHF. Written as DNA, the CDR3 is TGTGCCAGCAGCGTCGACTACAATCAGCCCCAGCATTTT.

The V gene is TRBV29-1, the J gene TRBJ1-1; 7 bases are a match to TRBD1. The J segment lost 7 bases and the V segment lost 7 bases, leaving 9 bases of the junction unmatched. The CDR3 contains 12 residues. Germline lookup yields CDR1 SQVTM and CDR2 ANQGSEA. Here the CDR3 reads CSARQGTLEAFF. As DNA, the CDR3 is TGCAGCGCCAGACAGGGCACCCTTGAAGCTTTCTTT.

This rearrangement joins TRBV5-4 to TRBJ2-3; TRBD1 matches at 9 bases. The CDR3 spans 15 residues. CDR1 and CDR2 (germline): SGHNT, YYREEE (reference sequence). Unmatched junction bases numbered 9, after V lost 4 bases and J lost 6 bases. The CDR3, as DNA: TGTGCCAGCAGCGGACGGACAGGGGCGTTCGATACGCAGTATTTT. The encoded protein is CASSGRTGAFDTQYF.

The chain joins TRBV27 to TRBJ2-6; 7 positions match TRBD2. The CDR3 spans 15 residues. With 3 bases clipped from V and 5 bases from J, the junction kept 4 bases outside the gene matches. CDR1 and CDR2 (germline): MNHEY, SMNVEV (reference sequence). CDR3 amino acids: CASSLGRGRANVLTF. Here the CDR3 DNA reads TGTGCCAGCAGTTTGGGGAGGGGTAGGGCCAACGTCCTGACTTTC.

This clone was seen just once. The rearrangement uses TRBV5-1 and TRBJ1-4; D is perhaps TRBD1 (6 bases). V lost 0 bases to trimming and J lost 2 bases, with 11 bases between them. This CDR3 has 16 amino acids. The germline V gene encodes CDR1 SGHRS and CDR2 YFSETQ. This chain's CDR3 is CASSLVRGATNEKLFF. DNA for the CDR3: TGCGCCAGCAGCTTGGTCAGGGGAGCCACTAATGAAAAACTGTTTTTT.